This is a list of T cell receptor beta chains from one sample in a study of OX40 agonist ivuxolimab in advanced cancers. Generated by immunoSEQ multiplex PCR, the TCRdb table keeps only in-frame clones and is missing some. This table holds about 44,000 clones, just under 95% found once. Material: CD4+ or CD8+ T cells sorted from blood, obtained in a trial of the OX40 agonist ivuxolimab. Every receptor here comes from an adult with an advanced solid tumor such as melanoma, head and neck, liver or kidney cancer. The CDR3 runs from the conserved cysteine through the conserved F or W. Each record gives: J gene, clone size, V gene, D gene, CDR3 protein, CDR3 DNA. D genes are given only for firm matches. The size field is filled for only some rows; it gives once, few, many or a size class.

TRBJ2-5	.	TRBV19	TRBD2	CASSIWGGEETQYF	TGTGCCAGTAGTATTTGGGGGGGAGAAGAGACCCAGTACTTC
TRBJ2-2	.	TRBV7-8	.	CASSLTRSNTGELFF	TGTGCCAGCAGCTTGACGCGGTCGAACACCGGGGAGCTGTTTTTT
TRBJ1-5	.	TRBV19	.	CASSIYSDRYQPQHF	TGTGCCAGTAGTATCTATTCAGACAGATATCAGCCCCAGCATTTT
TRBJ1-1	.	TRBV7-9	.	CASSSPGRMTLEAFF	TGTGCCAGCAGCTCGCCGGGACGGATGACCCTTGAAGCTTTCTTT
TRBJ2-5	.	TRBV27	.	CASSFLAGVEETQYF	TGTGCCAGCAGTTTCTTGGCAGGGGTGGAGGAGACCCAGTACTTC
TRBJ2-1	.	TRBV6-5	.	CASSYGVSTSYNEQFF	TGTGCCAGCAGTTATGGTGTTAGTACCTCCTACAATGAGCAGTTCTTC
TRBJ1-2	.	TRBV6-1	.	CASSDGLQPGPYGYTF	TGTGCCAGCAGTGATGGTTTACAACCCGGCCCCTATGGCTACACCTTC
TRBJ2-3	once	TRBV11-3	TRBD2	CASSSILAGSTDTQYF	TGTGCCAGCAGCTCGATCCTAGCGGGTAGCACAGATACGCAGTATTTT
TRBJ1-2	.	TRBV7-8	.	CASSPQGGDGGRYGYTF	TGTGCCAGCAGCCCCCAGGGAGGGGACGGTGGGCGTTATGGCTACACCTTC
TRBJ1-2	.	TRBV19	.	CASSPGTGSNYGYTF	TGTGCCAGTAGTCCGGGGACGGGTTCTAACTATGGCTACACCTTC
TRBJ2-7	.	TRBV4-3	.	CASSQDPRGSSYEQYF	TGCGCCAGCAGCCAAGATCCCCGAGGGAGCTCCTACGAGCAGTACTTC
TRBJ2-3	.	TRBV4-1	TRBD2	CASSQDQREVLDTQYF	TGCGCCAGCAGCCAAGACCAGCGGGAGGTTTTAGATACGCAGTATTTT
TRBJ2-7	.	TRBV27	.	CASSMIPGAFYEQYF	TGTGCCAGCAGTATGATACCGGGAGCCTTCTACGAGCAGTACTTC
TRBJ2-7	.	TRBV27	TRBD2	CASRTGTSTEQYF	TGTGCCAGCAGGACCGGGACTAGCACGGAGCAGTACTTC
TRBJ2-1	.	TRBV6-1	TRBD1	CASSDRRQGLYEQFF	TGTGCCAGCAGTGATCGTCGACAGGGGCTTTATGAGCAGTTCTTC
TRBJ2-7	.	TRBV13	.	CASSLRGGFSSYEQYF	TGTGCCAGCAGCTTAAGAGGCGGGTTCAGCTCCTACGAGCAGTACTTC
TRBJ2-1	.	TRBV7-9	.	CASSSTFRAYNEQFF	TGTGCCAGCAGCTCAACATTCAGAGCCTACAATGAGCAGTTCTTC
TRBJ2-7	.	TRBV19	.	CASSIGPRGGYEQYF	TGTGCCAGTAGTATCGGGCCTCGGGGCGGTTACGAGCAGTACTTC
TRBJ1-1	.	TRBV5-5	.	CASSLGTETEAFF	TGTGCCAGCAGCTTGGGGACAGAGACTGAAGCTTTCTTT
TRBJ1-4	.	TRBV9	TRBD1	CASSATGGWEKLFF	TGTGCCAGCAGCGCTACAGGGGGCTGGGAAAAACTGTTTTTT
TRBJ2-7	.	TRBV19	TRBD2	CASSPAGGYEQYF	TGTGCCAGTAGTCCGGCGGGGGGCTACGAGCAGTACTTC
TRBJ1-1	.	TRBV7-8	.	CASSKRRSGLMNTEAFF	TGTGCCAGCAGCAAAAGGAGGTCAGGACTCATGAACACTGAAGCTTTCTTT
TRBJ1-2	.	TRBV27	.	CASSLSRFGATMDGYTF	TGTGCCAGCAGTTTATCTCGGTTCGGGGCAACCATGGATGGCTACACCTTC
TRBJ2-3	.	TRBV7-9	TRBD1	CASSPARDRGSDTQYF	TGTGCCAGCAGCCCCGCCCGGGACAGGGGATCAGATACGCAGTATTTT
TRBJ2-3	.	TRBV6-1	.	CASSEAGITDTQYF	TGTGCCAGCAGTGAGGCGGGGATCACAGATACGCAGTATTTT
TRBJ2-7	.	TRBV13	.	CASSLLGQAISYEQYF	TGTGCCAGCAGCTTATTGGGCCAGGCGATTTCCTACGAGCAGTACTTC
TRBJ2-1	once	TRBV2	TRBD2	CASSEGGGNEQFF	TGTGCCAGCAGTGAGGGGGGAGGGAATGAGCAGTTCTTC
TRBJ2-7	.	TRBV5-6	.	CASGWLSPSYEQYF	TGTGCCAGTGGTTGGCTCTCCCCCTCCTACGAGCAGTACTTC
TRBJ2-1	.	TRBV5-6	TRBD2	CASSSILAGGYNEQFF	TGTGCCAGCAGCTCCATTCTAGCGGGAGGATACAATGAGCAGTTCTTC
TRBJ2-1	.	TRBV9	TRBD2	CASSVPGLAGGPASLNEQFF	TGTGCCAGCAGCGTACCTGGACTAGCGGGAGGGCCTGCGTCGTTAAATGAGCAGTTCTTC
TRBJ2-7	.	TRBV6-1	TRBD1	CASSEDGQGVYEQYF	TGTGCCAGCAGTGAAGATGGACAGGGGGTTTACGAGCAGTACTTC
TRBJ2-1	.	TRBV7-9	TRBD2	CASSLAYRTREEDEQFF	TGTGCCAGCAGCTTAGCGTATCGGACTCGGGAGGAGGATGAGCAGTTCTTC
TRBJ2-7	.	TRBV5-1	.	CASSLYGSEQYF	TGCGCCAGCAGCTTGTACGGGAGCGAGCAGTACTTC
TRBJ2-5	few	TRBV14	TRBD2	CASSQESSGSSGETQYF	TGTGCCAGCAGCCAGGAGTCTAGCGGGAGCTCGGGGGAGACCCAGTACTTC
TRBJ1-5	.	TRBV25-1	.	CASSEGGYNQPQHF	TGTGCCAGCAGTGAAGGAGGGTACAATCAGCCCCAGCATTTT